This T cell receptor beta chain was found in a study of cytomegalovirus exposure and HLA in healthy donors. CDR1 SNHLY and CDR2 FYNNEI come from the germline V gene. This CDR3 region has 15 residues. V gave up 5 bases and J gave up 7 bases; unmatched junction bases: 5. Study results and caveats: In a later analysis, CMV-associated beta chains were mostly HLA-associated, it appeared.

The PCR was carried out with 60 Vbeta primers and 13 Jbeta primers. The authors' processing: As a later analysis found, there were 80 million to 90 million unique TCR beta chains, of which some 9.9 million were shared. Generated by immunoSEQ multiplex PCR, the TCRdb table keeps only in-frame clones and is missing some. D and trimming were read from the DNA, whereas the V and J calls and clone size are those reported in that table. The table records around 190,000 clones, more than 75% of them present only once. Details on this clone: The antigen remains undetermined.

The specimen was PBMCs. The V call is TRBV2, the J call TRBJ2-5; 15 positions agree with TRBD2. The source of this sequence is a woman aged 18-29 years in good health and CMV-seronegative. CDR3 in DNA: TGTGCCAGCAGTAGGACTAGCGGGGGGGATGGGACCCAGTACTTC. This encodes CASSRTSGGDGTQYF.